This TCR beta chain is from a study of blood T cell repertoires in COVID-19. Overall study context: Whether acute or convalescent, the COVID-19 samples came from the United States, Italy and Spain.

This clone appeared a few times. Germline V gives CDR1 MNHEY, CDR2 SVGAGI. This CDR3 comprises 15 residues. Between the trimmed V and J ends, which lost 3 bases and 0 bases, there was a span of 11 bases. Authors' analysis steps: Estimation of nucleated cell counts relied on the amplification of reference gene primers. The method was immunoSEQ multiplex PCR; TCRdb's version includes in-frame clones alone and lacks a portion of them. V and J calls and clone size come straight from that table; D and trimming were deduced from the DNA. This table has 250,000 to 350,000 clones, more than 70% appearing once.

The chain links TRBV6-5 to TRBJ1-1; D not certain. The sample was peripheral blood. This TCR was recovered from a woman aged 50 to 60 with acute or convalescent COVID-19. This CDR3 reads CASSYAGFMNTEAFF. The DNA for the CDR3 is TGTGCCAGCAGTTATGCGGGGTTTATGAACACTGAAGCTTTCTTT.